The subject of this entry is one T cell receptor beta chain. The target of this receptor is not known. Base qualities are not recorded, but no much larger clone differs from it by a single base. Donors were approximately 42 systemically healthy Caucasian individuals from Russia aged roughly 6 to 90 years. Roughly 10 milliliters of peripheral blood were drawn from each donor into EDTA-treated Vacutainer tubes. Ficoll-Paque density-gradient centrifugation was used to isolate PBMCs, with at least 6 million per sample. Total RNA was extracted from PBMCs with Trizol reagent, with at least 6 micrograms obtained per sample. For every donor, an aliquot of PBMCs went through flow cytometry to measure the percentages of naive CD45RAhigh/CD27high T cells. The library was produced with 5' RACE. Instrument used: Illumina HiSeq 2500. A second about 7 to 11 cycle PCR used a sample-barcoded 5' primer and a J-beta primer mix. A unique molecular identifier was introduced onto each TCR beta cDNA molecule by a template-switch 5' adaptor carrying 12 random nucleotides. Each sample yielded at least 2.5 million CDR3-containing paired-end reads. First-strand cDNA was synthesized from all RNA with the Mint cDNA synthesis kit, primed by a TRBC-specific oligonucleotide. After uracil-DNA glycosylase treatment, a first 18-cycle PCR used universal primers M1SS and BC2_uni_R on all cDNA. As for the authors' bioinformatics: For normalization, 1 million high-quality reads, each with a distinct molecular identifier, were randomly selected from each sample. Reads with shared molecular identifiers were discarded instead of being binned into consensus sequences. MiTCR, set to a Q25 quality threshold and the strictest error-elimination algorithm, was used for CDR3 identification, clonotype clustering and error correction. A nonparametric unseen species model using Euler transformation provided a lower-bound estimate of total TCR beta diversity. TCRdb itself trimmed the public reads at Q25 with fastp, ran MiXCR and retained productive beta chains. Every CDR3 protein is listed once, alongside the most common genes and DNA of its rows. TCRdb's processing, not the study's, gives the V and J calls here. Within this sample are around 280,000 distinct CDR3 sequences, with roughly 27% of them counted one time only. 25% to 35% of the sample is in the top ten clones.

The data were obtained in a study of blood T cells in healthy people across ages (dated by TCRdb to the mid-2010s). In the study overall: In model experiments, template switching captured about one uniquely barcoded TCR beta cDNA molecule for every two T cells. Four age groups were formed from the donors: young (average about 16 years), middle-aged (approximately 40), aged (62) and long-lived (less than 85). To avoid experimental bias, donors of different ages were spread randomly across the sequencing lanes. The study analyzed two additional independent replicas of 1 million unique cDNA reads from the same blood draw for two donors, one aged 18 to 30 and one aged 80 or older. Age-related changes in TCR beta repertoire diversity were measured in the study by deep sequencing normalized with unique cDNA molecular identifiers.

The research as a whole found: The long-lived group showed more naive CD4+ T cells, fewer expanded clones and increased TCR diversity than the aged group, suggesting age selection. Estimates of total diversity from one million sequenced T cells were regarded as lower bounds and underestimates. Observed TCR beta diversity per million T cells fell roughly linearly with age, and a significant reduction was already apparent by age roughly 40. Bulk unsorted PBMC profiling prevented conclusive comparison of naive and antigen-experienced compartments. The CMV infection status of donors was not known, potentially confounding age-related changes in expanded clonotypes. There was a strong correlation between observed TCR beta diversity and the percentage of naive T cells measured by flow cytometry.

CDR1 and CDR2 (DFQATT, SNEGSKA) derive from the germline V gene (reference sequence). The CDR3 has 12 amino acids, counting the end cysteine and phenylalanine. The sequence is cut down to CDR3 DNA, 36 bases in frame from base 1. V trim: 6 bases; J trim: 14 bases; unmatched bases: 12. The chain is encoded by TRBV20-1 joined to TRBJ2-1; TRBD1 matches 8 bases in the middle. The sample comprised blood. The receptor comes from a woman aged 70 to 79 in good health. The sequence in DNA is TGCAGTGCGACAGGGACAGGACGGAAAAAGTTCTTC. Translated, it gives CSATGTGRKKFF.